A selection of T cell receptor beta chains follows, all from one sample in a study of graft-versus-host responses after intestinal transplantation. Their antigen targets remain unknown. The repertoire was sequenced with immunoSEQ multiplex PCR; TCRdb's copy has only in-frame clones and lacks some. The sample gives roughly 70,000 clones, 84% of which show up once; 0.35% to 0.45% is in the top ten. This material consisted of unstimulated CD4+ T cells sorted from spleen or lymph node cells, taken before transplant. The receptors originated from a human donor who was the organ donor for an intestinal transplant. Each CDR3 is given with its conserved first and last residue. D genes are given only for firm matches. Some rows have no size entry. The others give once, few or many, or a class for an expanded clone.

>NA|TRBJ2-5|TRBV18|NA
CASSESGLPQETQYF
TGTGCCAGCTCAGAATCGGGACTCCCCCAAGAGACCCAGTACTTC
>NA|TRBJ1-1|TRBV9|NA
CASSVGPGNTEAFF
TGTGCCAGCAGCGTTGGACCGGGAAACACTGAAGCTTTCTTT
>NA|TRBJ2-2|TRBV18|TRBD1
CASSQPGTGDAGELFF
TGTGCCAGCTCACAGCCCGGGACAGGGGACGCCGGGGAGCTGTTTTTT
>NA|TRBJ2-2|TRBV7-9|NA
CASSLGQGMATGELFF
TGTGCCAGCAGCCTAGGGCAGGGGATGGCTACCGGGGAGCTGTTTTTT
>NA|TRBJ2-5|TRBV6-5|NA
CASSYTPGLREETQYF
TGTGCCAGCAGTTATACTCCGGGACTTAGAGAGGAGACCCAGTACTTC
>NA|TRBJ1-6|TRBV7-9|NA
CAQTSGERYNSPLHF
TGTGCCCAGACCTCAGGGGAACGGTATAATTCACCCCTCCACTTT
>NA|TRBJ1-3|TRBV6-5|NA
CASTYLGGSGNTIYF
TGTGCCAGCACCTATCTAGGGGGCTCTGGAAACACCATATATTTT
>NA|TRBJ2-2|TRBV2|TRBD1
CASLQGARTGELFF
TGTGCCAGTCTACAGGGGGCGCGCACCGGGGAGCTGTTTTTT
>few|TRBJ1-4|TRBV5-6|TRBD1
CASSPDRAEKLFF
TGTGCCAGCAGCCCGGACAGGGCTGAAAAACTGTTTTTT
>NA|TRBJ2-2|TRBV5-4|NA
CASSLYAGLTGELFF
TGTGCCAGCAGCTTGTATGCGGGGTTAACCGGGGAGCTGTTTTTT
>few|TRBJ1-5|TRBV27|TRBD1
CASSRTGNINQPQHF
TGTGCCAGCAGTCGGACAGGGAATATTAATCAGCCCCAGCATTTT
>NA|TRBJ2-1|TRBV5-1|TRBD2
CASSSGLAGTVLIEQFF
TGCGCCAGCAGCTCGGGACTAGCGGGGACTGTACTTATAGAGCAGTTCTTC
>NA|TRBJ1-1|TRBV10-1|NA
CASSGNVRGTEAFF
TGCGCCAGCAGTGGTAACGTAAGAGGGACTGAAGCTTTCTTT
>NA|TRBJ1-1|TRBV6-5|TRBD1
CASSYSEGARNTEAFF
TGTGCCAGCAGTTACTCGGAGGGGGCGCGGAACACTGAAGCTTTCTTT
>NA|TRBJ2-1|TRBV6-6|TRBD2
CASTRTSGGAGEQFF
TGTGCCAGCACTAGGACTAGCGGGGGGGCGGGTGAGCAGTTCTTC
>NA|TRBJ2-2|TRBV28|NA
CASSISSGMGTGELFF
TGTGCCAGCAGCATTTCCTCCGGGATGGGCACCGGGGAGCTGTTTTTT
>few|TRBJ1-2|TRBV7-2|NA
CASSLGGQGMGGYTF
TGTGCCAGCAGCTTAGGTGGGCAGGGGATGGGTGGCTACACCTTC
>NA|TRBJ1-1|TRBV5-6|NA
CASSLVTGTEAFF
TGTGCCAGCAGCTTGGTCACCGGGACAGAAGCTTTCTTT
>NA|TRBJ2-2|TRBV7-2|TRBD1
CASSPRQGFTGELFF
TGTGCCAGCAGCCCCAGACAGGGATTCACCGGGGAGCTGTTTTTT
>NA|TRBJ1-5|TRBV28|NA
CASTLRGNNQPQHF
TGTGCCAGCACCTTACGGGGGAACAATCAGCCCCAGCATTTT
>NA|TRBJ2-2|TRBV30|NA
CAWSVKATGELFF
TGTGCCTGGAGTGTCAAAGCAACCGGGGAGCTGTTTTTT
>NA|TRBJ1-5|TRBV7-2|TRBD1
CASSLGPTGVRNQPQHF
TGTGCCAGCAGCTTAGGCCCAACAGGGGTTCGCAATCAGCCCCAGCATTTT
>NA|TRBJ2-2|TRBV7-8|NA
CASSFSRGTTGELFF
TGTGCCAGCAGCTTTAGTCGGGGGACCACCGGGGAGCTGTTTTTT
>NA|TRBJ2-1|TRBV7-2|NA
CASSLERIYNEQFF
TGTGCCAGCAGCTTAGAGCGGATATACAATGAGCAGTTCTTC
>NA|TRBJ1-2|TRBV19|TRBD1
CASSWTGGGYTF
TGTGCCAGTAGTTGGACAGGCGGTGGCTACACCTTC
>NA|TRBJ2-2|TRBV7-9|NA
CASSGTPGTNANTGELFF
TGTGCCAGCAGCGGCACACCAGGGACAAACGCGAACACCGGGGAGCTGTTTTTT
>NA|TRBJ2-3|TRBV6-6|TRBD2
CASSNGLAGEGDTQYF
TGTGCCAGCAGTAATGGACTAGCGGGGGAGGGTGATACGCAGTATTTT
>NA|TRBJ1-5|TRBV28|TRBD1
CASSQTTGGQLNQPQHF
TGTGCCAGCAGTCAAACGACAGGGGGGCAACTAAATCAGCCCCAGCATTTT
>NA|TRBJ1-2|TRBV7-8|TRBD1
CASSLLGTGESGYTF
TGTGCCAGCAGCTTACTTGGGACAGGGGAGAGCGGCTACACCTTC
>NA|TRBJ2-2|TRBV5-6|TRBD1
CASSLVDRGVTGELFF
TGTGCCAGCAGTCTTGTCGACAGGGGCGTCACCGGGGAGCTGTTTTTT
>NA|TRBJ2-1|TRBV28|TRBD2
CASSLGTGWVQGLAGGNEQFF
TGTGCCAGCAGTTTAGGGACTGGGTGGGTTCAGGGACTAGCGGGGGGGAATGAGCAGTTCTTC
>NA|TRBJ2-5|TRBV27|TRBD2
CASSLSGGARETQYF
TGTGCCAGCAGTCTGAGCGGGGGGGCCAGGGAGACCCAGTACTTC
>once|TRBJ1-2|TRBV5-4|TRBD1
CASSFGQGNYGYTF
TGTGCCAGCAGCTTCGGACAGGGCAACTATGGCTACACCTTC